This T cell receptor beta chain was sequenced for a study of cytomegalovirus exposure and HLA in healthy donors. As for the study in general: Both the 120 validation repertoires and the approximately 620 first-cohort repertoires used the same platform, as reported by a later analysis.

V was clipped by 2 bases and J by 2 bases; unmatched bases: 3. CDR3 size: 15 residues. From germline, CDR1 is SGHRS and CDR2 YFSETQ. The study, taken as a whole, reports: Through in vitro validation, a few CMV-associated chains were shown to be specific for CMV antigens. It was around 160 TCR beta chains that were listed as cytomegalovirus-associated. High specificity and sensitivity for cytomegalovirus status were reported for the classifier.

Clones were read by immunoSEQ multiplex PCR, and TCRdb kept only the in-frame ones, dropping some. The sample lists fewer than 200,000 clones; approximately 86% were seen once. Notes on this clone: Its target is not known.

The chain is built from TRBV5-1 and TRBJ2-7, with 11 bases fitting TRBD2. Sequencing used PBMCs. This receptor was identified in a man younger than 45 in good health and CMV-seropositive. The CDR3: CASSFTSGGAYEQYF. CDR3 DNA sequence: TGCGCCAGCAGCTTCACTAGCGGGGGAGCCTACGAGCAGTACTTC.